This TCR beta chain was retrieved from a study of radiotherapy plus CTLA-4 blockade in lung cancer listed by TCRdb under 2018. The study in broad terms: Among the enrolled patients, about 19% had an objective response, and about 30% reached disease control. General findings and caveats noted by the study authors: After treatment with radiotherapy and ipilimumab, TCR clones that came from tumors expanded in the peripheral blood. Early dynamic changes in blood T cell clones, together with increased serum interferon-beta after radiation, were reported as the strongest predictors of response.

Including the terminal cysteine and phenylalanine, the CDR3 comprises 11 residues. Only the CDR3 portion is preserved as DNA: 33 bases, with reading frame beginning at the first base. Reading the germline V gene (reference sequence) gives CDR1 SEHNR and CDR2 FQNEAQ. Deletion took 5 bases off V and 10 bases off J, with a span of 11 bases between the germline ends. The library was built by means of the immunoSEQ multiplex PCR assay. TCRdb provides this immuneACCESS table in a form limited to in-frame rearrangements. Some clones are lacking; in checked studies, under half of them reflect an unresolved V gene, and why the rest are absent is not known. The table for this sample lists around 99,000 clones; almost 90% of them were counted only once. The ten largest make up 4.5% to 6% of the sample. The study evaluated CTLA-4 blockade (ipilimumab) given together with focal radiation therapy in patients who had chemo-refractory metastatic non-small-cell lung cancer.

This clone was seen more than once but under ten times. It lacks a known antigen. The sample holds no much larger clone one base away, and base qualities are not on file. Source: peripheral blood, taken from a patient treated with radiotherapy plus ipilimumab. Recombination linked TRBV7-9 to TRBJ1-2; the D segment could be TRBD1, given 5 matching bases. The sequence derives from a human donor with non-small cell lung cancer that progressed on radiotherapy plus ipilimumab. The sequence in DNA is TGTGCCAGCAGCGCCGGGACTGCCTACACCTTC. This codes for CASSAGTAYTF.